These T cell receptor beta chains were read from a single sample in a study of metastatic and nonmetastatic thyroid tumors. TCRdb reanalyzed the PCR reads via MiXCR. The sample comprises some 28,000 clones, around a fifth of which are singletons, and about 43% rests with the top ten. What was sequenced was blood. Receptors were obtained from a female donor with papillary thyroid cancer or a benign thyroid nodule (not recorded which). Some clones in this sample may be carry-over from other donors' samples. CDR3s include the opening cysteine and the closing phenylalanine or tryptophan. Fields, in order: V gene, J gene, clone size, CDR3 protein. The listing skips clone size in some rows; elsewhere it reads once, few, many or a size class.

TRBV7-9,TRBJ2-7,many,CASSPQDSYEQYF
TRBV6-1,TRBJ2-7,few,CALLGLRTYEQYF
TRBV3-1,TRBJ1-1,many,CASSLRAKGNTEAFF
TRBV20-1,TRBJ2-1,NA,CSAPTSGRRAYNEQFF
TRBV7-9,TRBJ1-2,once,CASSRPGRKNGYTF
TRBV19,TRBJ1-5,few,CASSIGRGYSNQPQHF
TRBV11-1,TRBJ1-1,many,CASSLGGGWFDTEAFF
TRBV2,TRBJ2-5,many,CASSEVGLAGQETQYF
TRBV11-2,TRBJ2-7,NA,CASSPEGLAGTYEQYF
TRBV5-1,TRBJ2-3,NA,CAGSLYLGSDTQYF
TRBV5-4,TRBJ1-4,many,CASSLGKGSGEKLFF
TRBV27,TRBJ2-5,few,CASSLWGEETQYF
TRBV6-1,TRBJ1-5,medium-sized,CASSTSGATQPQHF
TRBV20-1,TRBJ2-3,NA,CSARDEAGGPDIYTDTQYF
TRBV11-2,TRBJ2-3,many,CASSLGVGARSDTQYF
TRBV20-1,TRBJ2-7,NA,CSARSGTSGGDSYEQYF
TRBV6-1,TRBJ2-7,few,CASSPNLGSGEQYF
TRBV6-1,TRBJ1-2,NA,CASSEAGQGRYGYTF
TRBV7-2,TRBJ2-7,many,CASSFAAGGGQPYEQYF
TRBV7-6,TRBJ2-1,NA,CASSLRGSDEQFF
TRBV11-3,TRBJ2-7,NA,CASSPSAGAYEQYF
TRBV11-2,TRBJ2-7,NA,CASSFGQSYEQYF
TRBV3-1,TRBJ2-1,few,CASSQDSYSGADNEQFF
TRBV19,TRBJ1-6,many,CASSTQQGLALHF
TRBV9,TRBJ2-2,many,CASSVGDSKAGELFF
TRBV20-1,TRBJ2-7,many,CSARDLGLSREQYF
TRBV7-8,TRBJ1-2,many,CASSLSRGPYYGYTF
TRBV6-1,TRBJ1-1,few,CATRMGFDTEAFF
TRBV11-2,TRBJ1-5,once,CASSLGSGRLNQPQHF
TRBV12-3/TRBV12-4,TRBJ1-2,few,CASSLSPQSNYGYTF
TRBV10-1,TRBJ2-3,many,CASSESTGTDTQYF